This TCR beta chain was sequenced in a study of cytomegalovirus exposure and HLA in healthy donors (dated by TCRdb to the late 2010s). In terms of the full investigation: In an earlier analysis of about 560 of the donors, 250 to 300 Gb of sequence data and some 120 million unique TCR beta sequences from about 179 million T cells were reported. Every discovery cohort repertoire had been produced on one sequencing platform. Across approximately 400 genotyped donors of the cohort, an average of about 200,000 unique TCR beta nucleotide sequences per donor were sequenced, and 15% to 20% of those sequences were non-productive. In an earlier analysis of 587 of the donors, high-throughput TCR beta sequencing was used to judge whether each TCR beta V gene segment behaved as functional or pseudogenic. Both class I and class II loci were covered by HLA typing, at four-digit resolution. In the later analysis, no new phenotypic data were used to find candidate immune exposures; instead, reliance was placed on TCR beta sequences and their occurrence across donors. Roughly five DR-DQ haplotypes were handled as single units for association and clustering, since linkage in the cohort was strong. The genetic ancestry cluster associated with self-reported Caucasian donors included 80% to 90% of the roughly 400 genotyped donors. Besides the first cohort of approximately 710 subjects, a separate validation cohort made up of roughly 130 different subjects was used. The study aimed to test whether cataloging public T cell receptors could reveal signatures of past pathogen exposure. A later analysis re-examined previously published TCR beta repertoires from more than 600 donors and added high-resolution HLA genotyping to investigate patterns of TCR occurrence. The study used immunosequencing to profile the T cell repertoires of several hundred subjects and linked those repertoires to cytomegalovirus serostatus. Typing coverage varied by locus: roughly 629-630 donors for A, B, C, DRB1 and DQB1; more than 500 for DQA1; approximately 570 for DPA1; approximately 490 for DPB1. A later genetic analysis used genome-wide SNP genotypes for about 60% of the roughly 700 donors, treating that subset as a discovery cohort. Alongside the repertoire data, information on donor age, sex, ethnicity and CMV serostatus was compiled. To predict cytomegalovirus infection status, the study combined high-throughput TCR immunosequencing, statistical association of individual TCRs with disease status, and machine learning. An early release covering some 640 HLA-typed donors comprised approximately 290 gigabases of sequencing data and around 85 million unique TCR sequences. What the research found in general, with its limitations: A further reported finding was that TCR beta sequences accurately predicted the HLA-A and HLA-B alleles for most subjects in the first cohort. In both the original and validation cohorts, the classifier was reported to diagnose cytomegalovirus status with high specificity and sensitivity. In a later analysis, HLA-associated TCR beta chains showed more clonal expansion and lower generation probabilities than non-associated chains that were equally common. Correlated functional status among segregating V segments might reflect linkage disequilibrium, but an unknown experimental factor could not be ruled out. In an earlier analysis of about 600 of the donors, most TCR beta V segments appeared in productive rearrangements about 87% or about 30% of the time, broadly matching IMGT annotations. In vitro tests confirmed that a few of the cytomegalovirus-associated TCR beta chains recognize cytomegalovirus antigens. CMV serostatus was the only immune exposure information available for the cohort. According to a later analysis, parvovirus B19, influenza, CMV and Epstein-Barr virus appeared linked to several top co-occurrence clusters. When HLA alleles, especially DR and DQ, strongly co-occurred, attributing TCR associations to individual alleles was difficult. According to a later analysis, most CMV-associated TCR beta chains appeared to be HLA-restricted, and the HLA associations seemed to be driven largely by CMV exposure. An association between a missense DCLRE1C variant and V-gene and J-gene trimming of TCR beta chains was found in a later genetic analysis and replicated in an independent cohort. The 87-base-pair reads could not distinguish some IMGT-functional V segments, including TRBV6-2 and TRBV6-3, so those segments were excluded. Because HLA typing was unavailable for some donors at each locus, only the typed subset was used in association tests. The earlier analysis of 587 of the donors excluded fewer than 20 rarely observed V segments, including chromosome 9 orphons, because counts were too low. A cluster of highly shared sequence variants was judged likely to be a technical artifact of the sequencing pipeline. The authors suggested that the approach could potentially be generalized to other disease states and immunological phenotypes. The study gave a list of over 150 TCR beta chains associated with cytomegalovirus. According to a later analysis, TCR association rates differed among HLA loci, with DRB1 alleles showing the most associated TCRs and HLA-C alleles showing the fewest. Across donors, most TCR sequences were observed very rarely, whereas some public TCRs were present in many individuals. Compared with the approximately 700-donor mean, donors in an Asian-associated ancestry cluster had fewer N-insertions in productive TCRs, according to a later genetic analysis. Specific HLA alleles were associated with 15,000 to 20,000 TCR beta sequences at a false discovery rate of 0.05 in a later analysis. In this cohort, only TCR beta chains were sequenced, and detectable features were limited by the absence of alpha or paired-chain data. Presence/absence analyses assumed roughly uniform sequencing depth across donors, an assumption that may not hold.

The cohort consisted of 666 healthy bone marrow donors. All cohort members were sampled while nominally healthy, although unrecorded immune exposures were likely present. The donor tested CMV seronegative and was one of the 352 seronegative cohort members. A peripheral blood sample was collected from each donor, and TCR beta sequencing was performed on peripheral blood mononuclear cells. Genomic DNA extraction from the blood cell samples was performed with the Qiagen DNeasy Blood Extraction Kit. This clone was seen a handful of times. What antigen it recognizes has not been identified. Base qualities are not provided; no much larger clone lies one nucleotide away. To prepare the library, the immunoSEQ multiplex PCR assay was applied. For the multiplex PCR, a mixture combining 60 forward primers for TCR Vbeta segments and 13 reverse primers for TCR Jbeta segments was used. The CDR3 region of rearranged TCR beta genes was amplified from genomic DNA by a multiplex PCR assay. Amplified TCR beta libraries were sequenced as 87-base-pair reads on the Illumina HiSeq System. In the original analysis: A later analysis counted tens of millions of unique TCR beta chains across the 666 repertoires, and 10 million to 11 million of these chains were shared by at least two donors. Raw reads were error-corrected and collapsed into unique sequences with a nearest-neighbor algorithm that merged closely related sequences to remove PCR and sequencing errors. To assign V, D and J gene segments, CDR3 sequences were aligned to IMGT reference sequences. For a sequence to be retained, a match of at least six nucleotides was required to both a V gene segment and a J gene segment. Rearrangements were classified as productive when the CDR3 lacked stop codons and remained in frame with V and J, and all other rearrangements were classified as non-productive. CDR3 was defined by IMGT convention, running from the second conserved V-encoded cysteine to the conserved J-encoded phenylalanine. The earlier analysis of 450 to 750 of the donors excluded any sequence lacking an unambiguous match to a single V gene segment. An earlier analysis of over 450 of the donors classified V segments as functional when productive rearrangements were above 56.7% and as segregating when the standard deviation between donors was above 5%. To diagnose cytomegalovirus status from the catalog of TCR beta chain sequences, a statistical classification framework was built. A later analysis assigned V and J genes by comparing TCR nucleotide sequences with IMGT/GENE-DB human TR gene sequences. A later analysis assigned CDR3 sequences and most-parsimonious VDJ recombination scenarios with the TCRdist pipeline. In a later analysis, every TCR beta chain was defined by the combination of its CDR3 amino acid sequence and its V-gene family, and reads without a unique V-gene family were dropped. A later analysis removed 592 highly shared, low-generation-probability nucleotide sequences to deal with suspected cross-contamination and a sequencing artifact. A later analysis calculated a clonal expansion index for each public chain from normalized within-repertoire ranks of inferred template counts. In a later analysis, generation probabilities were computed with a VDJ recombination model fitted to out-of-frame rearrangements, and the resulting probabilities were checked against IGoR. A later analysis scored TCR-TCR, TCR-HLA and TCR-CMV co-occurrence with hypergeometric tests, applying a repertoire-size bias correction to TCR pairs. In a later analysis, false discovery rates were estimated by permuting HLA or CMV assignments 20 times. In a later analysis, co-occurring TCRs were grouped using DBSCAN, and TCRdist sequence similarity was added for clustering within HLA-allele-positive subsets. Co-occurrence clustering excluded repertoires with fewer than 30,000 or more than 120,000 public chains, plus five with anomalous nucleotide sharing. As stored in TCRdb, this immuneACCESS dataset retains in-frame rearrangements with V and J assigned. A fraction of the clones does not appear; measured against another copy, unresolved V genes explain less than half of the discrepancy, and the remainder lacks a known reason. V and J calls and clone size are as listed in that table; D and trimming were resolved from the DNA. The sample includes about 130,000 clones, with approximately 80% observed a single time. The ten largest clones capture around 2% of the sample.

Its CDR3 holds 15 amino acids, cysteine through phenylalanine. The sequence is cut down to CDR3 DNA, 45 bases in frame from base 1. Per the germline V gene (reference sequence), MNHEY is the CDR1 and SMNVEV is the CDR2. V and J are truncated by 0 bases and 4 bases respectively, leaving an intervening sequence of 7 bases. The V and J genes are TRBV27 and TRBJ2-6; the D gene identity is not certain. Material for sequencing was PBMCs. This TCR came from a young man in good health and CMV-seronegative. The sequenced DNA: TGTGCCAGCAGTTTATCCAGAACCGGGGCCAACGTCCTGACTTTC. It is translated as CASSLSRTGANVLTF.